The clone carrying this TCR beta chain was counted many times. Its antigen is as yet unknown. CDR1 is SGDLS and CDR2 is YYNGEE in the germline V gene. This CDR3 region has 15 residues. V shed 2 bases and J 4 bases; nucleotides not matched to a gene: 2. The entry originates in a study of CD8+CD57+ T cells in acquired aplastic anemia. Study context: Sorted CD4+ plus CD8+ cells gave DNA averaging about 3 ug.

Study results and limitations: Fewer than 30 CD8+ CDR3 sequences were shared between patients and controls.

Profiling of TCR beta VDJ combinations and CDR3 sequences used genomic DNA as template. TCRdb used MiXCR to reprocess the reads, holding one entry per CDR3 protein. This table has 75,000 to 90,000 distinct CDR3 sequences, under 50% appearing once. This rearrangement joins TRBV9 to TRBJ2-3; 12 nucleotides match TRBD2. Sequenced sample: sorted CD4+, CD8+, or CD8+CD57+ T cells (not recorded which) from PBMCs. The TCR comes from a human donor in good health, serving as a control. The CDR3 DNA is TGTGCCAGCAGCGTCGGACTAGCGGGACCAGATACGCAGTATTTT. This sequence encodes CASSVGLAGPDTQYF. Full variable domain (missing parts from reference TRBV9 and TRBJ2-3): DSGVTQTPKHLITATGQRVTLRCSPRSGDLSVYWYQQSLDQGLQFLIQYYNGEERAKGNILERFSAQQFPDLHSELNLSSLELGDSALYFCASSVGLAGPDTQYFGPGTRLTVL.